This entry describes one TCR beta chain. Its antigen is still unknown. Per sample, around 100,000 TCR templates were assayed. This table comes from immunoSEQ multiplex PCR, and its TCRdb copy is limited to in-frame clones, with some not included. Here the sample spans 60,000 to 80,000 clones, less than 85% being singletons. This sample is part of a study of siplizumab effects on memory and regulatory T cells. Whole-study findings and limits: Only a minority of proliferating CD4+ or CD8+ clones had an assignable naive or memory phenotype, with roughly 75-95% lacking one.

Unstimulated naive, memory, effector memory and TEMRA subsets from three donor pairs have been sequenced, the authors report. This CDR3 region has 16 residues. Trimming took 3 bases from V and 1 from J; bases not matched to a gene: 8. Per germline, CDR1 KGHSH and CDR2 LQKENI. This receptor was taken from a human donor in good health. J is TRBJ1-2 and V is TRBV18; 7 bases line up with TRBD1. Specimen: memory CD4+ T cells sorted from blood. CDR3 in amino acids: CASSPQGTAINYGYTF. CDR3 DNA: TGTGCCAGCTCACCCCAGGGGACAGCTATTAACTATGGCTACACCTTC.